These 16 T cell receptor beta chains originate from one sample sequenced in a study of regulatory T cells in long-lasting Graves disease. Building of the TCR beta libraries involved iRepertoire HTBI primers and Arm-PCR of CDR3 regions. TCRdb reanalysed the multiplex PCR reads using MiXCR and keeps one entry per CDR3 protein. The sample lists 360,000 or so distinct CDR3 sequences, 12% occurring once. Time point here: newly diagnosed GD, antithyroid drugs for less than 3 months. Isolated PBMC RNA provided the starting material for the TCR library. Separately, the same data were catalogued under a study of T cells in Graves' hyperthyroidism and ophthalmopathy.

Here the sequenced sample was peripheral blood mononuclear cells (PBMCs), taken at new diagnosis, from a patient treated with antithyroid drugs. Receptor source: a young woman with Graves disease.

V gene TRBV24-1 combines with J gene TRBJ2-3, with a tentative D call TRBD2 (5 bases). The CDR3 loop spans 15 amino acids. The V gene lost 7 bases and the J gene lost 3 bases, with 16 bases spanning the gap. Germline CDR1 and CDR2: KGHDR and SFDVKD. CDR3 sequence: CATSQTWERTDTQYF. CDR3 DNA sequence: TGTGCCACCAGCCAGACTTGGGAGAGGACAGATACGCAGTATTTT.

This clonotype was counted at least ten times. The chain joins TRBV7-9 to TRBJ1-5; 7 nucleotides line up with TRBD1. Trimming took 8 bases from V and 3 from J; bases not matched to a gene: 22. This CDR3 spans 19 amino acids. Looked up from germline, CDR1 is SEHNR and CDR2 is FQNEAQ (reference sequence). The CDR3, as DNA: TGTGCCAGCGTAGCGGTTTTGAGGGGGCTCGAGGAGAACAATCAGCCCCAGCATTTT. Translation: CASVAVLRGLEENNQPQHF.

This rearrangement joins TRBV6-2 or TRBV6-3 to TRBJ2-3, with D hard to call. Trimming cost V 6 bases and J 1 base, with 14 bases left between them. The CDR3 spans 15 residues. CDR1 and CDR2 (germline): MNHEY, SVGEGT. DNA of the CDR3: TGTGCCAGCAGCGACCATTACCGCCGCACAGATACGCAGTATTTT. It yields the protein CASSDHYRRTDTQYF.

This clonotype came up many times. The chain links TRBV11-3 to TRBJ1-1; no reliable D call. V lost 2 bases to trimming and J lost 3 bases, with 7 bases between them. This CDR3 has 13 amino acids. CDR1 and CDR2 from the germline V gene are SGHNT and YENEEA. CDR3: CASSLSRDTEAFF. For the CDR3, the DNA is TGTGCCAGCAGCTTAAGTAGGGACACTGAAGCTTTCTTT.

A word on this clonotype: A much larger clone lies one base from this, so it may be a read error. This sequence joins TRBV27 and TRBJ2-1, with D possibly TRBD1 on 6 matching bases. Germline CDR1 and CDR2: MNHEY and SMNVEV (reference sequence). V was shortened by 4 bases and J by 8 bases, with 18 bases between the two germline ends. The CDR3 spans 15 residues. The CDR3: CASSSDQGLGYEQFF. CDR3 DNA sequence: TGTGCCAGCAGTTCCGATCAGGGGCTCGGGTATGAGCAGTTCTTC.

The sample holds many counts of this clonotype. The genes are TRBV27 and TRBJ2-7; D is unresolved. CDR1 and CDR2 from the germline V gene are MNHEY and SMNVEV (reference sequence). The CDR3 has 13 residues. The V end lost 0 bases, the J end lost 0 bases, and 3 bases lay between the germline ends. The DNA for the CDR3 is TGTGCCAGCAGTTTATCCGGCTCCTACGAGCAGTACTTC. This gives the protein CASSLSGSYEQYF.

This clonotype was seen a handful of times. The rearrangement links TRBV29-1 to TRBJ2-7; 12 bases are shared with TRBD2. The V segment lost 5 bases and the J segment 7 bases; nucleotides outside the gene matches: 15. The CDR3 contains 16 residues. Germline V CDR1 and CDR2: SQVTM, ANQGSEA. The CDR3 DNA follows: TGCAGCGTTCGTTTGGGCCGTGGACTAGCGGGATGGGAGCAGTACTTC. Amino acid sequence: CSVRLGRGLAGWEQYF.

This clonotype was seen only a few times. The chain combines TRBV20-1 with TRBJ1-1; a weak D match, TRBD1 (6 bases). The CDR3 consists of 15 residues. Germline CDR1 DFQATT, CDR2 SNEGSKA (reference sequence). Between the trimmed V and J ends, which lost 3 bases and 0 bases, there was a span of 14 bases. The CDR3 nucleotides read TGCAGTGCTAGCAATCCGAGGGGGATGAACACTGAAGCTTTCTTT. Translating it yields CSASNPRGMNTEAFF.

The chain is built from TRBV7-9 and TRBJ2-6; 8 bases agree with TRBD1. CDR1 is SEHNR, CDR2 FQNEAQ, per germline (reference sequence). CDR3 length equals 16 residues. Losses at the gene ends were 11 bases for V and 0 bases for J; bases not matched to a gene: 9. CDR3 residues: CASWAGGPSGANVLTF. The CDR3 DNA sequence: TGTGCCTCATGGGCAGGGGGCCCCTCTGGGGCCAACGTCCTGACTTTC.

The table lists this clonotype with a few counts. A much larger clone is a single base away; this may be a read error. No conserved phenylalanine or tryptophan ends this CDR3, so it is likely a read error. The rearrangement joins TRBV30 to TRBJ1-1; D may be TRBD1 (5 bases). Germline CDR1 GTSNPN, CDR2 SVGIG (reference sequence). The length of the CDR3 is 14 residues. V was pared by 2 bases and J by 4 bases, with 14 bases between. The CDR3 loop reads CAWSFGGASTEAFI. The CDR3 region has the DNA TGTGCCTGGAGTTTTGGAGGGGCAAGCACTGAAGCTTTCATT.

This clonotype was seen many times. The V and J genes are TRBV27 and TRBJ1-1; D not resolved. Trimming removed 6 bases at V and 4 bases at J, with 6 bases between. Germline-derived CDR1 and CDR2 are MNHEY and SMNVEV (reference sequence). The CDR3 extends over 11 amino acids. The CDR3: CASRLGTEAFF. The CDR3 coding sequence is TGTGCCAGCAGGTTGGGCACTGAAGCTTTCTTT.

This clonotype was picked up many times. The CDR3 nucleotides read TGTGCCAGCAGTTTAGCAGGACGTCGGTTTGGAAACACCATATATTTT. This sequence encodes CASSLAGRRFGNTIYF. V is TRBV28 and J is TRBJ1-3; D gene uncertain. CDR3 length equals 16 residues. V lost 2 bases, J lost 3 bases, and 14 bases lay in between. Germline CDR1 is MDHEN and CDR2 is SYDVKM.

The genes are TRBV9 and TRBJ1-6, with TRBD1 matching over 11 bases. Per germline, CDR1 SGDLS and CDR2 YYNGEE. The CDR3 is 17 residues long. The ends lost 1 base at V and 9 bases at J; junction bases unmatched: 9. The CDR3 is CASSVTPGQGERSPLHF. CDR3 DNA sequence: TGTGCCAGCAGCGTAACTCCGGGACAGGGGGAACGTTCACCCCTCCACTTT. Supplemented by reference TRBV9 and TRBJ1-6, the full variable domain reads DSGVTQTPKHLITATGQRVTLRCSPRSGDLSVYWYQQSLDQGLQFLIQYYNGEERAKGNILERFSAQQFPDLHSELNLSSLELGDSALYFCASSVTPGQGERSPLHFGNGTRLTVT.

This clonotype was picked up many times. CDR3 residues: CASSPPRTASMNTEAFF. As DNA, the CDR3 is TGTGCCAGCAGCCCCCCCCGGACAGCCTCCATGAACACTGAAGCTTTCTTT. This sequence joins TRBV7-2 and TRBJ1-1; weak D call: TRBD1 (6 bases). In germline, CDR1 is SGHTA, CDR2 FQGNSA. The CDR3 is made up of 17 amino acids. V lost 5 bases and J lost 0, with 19 bases in between. Variable domain in full (rest from reference TRBV7-2 and TRBJ1-1): GAGVSQSPSNKVTEKGKDVELRCDPISGHTALYWYRQSLGQGLEFLIYFQGNSAPDKSGLPSDRFSAERTGGSVSTLTIQRTQQEDSAVYLCASSPPRTASMNTEAFFGQGTRLTVV.

In this sample, this clonotype turned up a few times. The V and J genes are TRBV24-1 and TRBJ1-4, with D possibly being TRBD1 (6 bases). In germline, CDR1 is KGHDR, CDR2 SFDVKD. The CDR3 sequence is 15 residues long. Trimming took 10 bases from V and 0 from J, leaving 14 bases between them. The CDR3 nucleotides are TGTGCCACGGGGACGACAGGTCCAACTAATGAAAAACTGTTTTTT. Its protein is CATGTTGPTNEKLFF.

This clonotype was observed at least ten times. V and J are TRBV20-1 and TRBJ2-7; D remains ambiguous. The germline gives CDR1 DFQATT, CDR2 SNEGSKA (reference sequence). V lost 1 base and J 5 bases, leaving 15 bases between the germline ends. The CDR3 covers 14 residues. The CDR3 DNA is TGCAGTGCTAGAGGACGACCCCCGAAGGACGAGCAGTACTTC. Encoded protein: CSARGRPPKDEQYF.